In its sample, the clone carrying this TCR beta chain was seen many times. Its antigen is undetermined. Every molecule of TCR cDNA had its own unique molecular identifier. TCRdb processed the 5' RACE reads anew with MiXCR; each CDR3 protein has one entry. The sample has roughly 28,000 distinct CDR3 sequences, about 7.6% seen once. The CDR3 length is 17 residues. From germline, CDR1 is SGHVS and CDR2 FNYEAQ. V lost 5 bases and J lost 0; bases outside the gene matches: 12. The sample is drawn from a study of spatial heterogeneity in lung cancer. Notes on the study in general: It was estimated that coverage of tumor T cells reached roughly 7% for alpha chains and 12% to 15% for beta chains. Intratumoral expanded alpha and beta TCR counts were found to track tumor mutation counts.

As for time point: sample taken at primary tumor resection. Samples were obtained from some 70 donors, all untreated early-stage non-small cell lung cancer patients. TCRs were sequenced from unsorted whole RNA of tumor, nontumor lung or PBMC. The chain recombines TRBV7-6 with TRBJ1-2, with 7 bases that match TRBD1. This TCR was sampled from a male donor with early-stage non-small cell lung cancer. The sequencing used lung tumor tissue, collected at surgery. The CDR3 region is CASSPATGRTANYGYTF. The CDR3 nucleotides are TGTGCCAGCAGCCCCGCGACAGGGAGGACGGCTAACTATGGCTACACCTTC.